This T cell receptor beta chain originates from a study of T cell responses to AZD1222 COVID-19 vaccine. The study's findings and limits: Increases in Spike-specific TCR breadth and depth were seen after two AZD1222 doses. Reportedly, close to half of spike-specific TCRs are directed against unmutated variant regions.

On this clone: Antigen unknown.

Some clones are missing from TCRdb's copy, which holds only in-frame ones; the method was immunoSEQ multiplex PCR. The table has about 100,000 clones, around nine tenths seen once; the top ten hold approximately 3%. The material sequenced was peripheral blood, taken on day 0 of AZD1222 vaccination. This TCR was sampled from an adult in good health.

The CDR3 here is CASSGRDGQETQYF. CDR3 DNA: TGTGCCAGCTCGGGCCGGGACGGACAAGAGACCCAGTACTTC. The chain is built from TRBV28 and TRBJ2-5; D possibly uses TRBD1 or TRBD2 (5 bases each). Germline CDR1 reads MDHEN; CDR2 reads SYDVKM. The CDR3 loop spans 14 amino acids. The V gene lost 8 bases and the J gene lost 2 bases, with 15 bases spanning the gap.